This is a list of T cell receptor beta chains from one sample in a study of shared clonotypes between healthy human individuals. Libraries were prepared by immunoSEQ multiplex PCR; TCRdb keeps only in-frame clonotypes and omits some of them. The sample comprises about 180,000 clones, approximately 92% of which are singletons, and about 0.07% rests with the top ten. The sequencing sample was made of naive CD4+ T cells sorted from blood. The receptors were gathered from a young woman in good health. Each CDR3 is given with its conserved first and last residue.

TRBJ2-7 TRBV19 CASSSFQSSYEQYF
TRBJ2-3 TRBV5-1 CASSRKADTQYF
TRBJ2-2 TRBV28 CASSLIDRAAGGLFF
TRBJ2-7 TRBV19 CASSIGTGDSYEQYF
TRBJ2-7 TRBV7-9 CASSPRGQGKREQYF
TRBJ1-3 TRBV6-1 CASSEFENTIYF
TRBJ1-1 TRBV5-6 CASSLRRSLEAFF
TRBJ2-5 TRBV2 CASKSGQETQYF
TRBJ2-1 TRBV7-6 CASSLAGTSGYNEQFF
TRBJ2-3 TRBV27 CASSSWVRHGSTDTQYF
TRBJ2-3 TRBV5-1 CASSLGLTSSTDTQYF
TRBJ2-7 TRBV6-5 CASSFQTATAEQYF
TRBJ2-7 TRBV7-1 CASSFMGLSSYEQYF
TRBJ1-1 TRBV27 CASSPNTNTEAFF
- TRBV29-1 CSVGGTSGNSYEQYF
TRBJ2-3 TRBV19 CASSIDQLPLGADTQYF
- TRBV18 CASSPRTGGTKYEQYF
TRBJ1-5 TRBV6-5 CASSNGGKPQHF
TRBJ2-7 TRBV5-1 CASSLTGLQPYEQYF
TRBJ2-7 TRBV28 CASSSISGRFTKQYF
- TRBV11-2 CASSAGQGLYEQYF
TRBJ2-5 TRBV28 CASSLSGTGEREQYF
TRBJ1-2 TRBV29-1 CSASQGSSYGYTF
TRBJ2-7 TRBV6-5 CASSYSRQGAYYEQYF
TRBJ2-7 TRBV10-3 CASSGSYEQYF
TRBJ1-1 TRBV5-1 CASKEGWNTEAFF
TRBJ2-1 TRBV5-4 CASSLGAGIEQFF
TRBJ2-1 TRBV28 CASSLPTRPNEQFF
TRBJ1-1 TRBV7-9 CASSWGENTEAFF
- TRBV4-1 CASSQGPAYEQYF
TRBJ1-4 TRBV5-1 CASSLNGEKGEKLFF
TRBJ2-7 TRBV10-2 CASSQQEESEQYF
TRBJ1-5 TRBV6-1 CASSVSRDRDQPQHF
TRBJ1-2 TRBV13 CASSQNLWTGGNYGYTF
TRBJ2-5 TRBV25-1 CASSVSREQYF
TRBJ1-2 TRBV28 CASSVTYRVNYGYTF
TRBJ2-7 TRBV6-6 CASSYSRGTYEQYF
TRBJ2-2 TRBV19 CASRTGTNTGELFF
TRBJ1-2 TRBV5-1 CASSLESINYGYTF
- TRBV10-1 CASSPSPYEQYF
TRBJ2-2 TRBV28 CASTPWALFARQEARNTGELFF
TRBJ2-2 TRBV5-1 CASTLATNTGELFF
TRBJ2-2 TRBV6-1 CASSAELANTGELFF
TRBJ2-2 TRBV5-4 CASSFAGYTGELFF
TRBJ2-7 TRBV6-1 CASSEARTGGIPYSFEQYF